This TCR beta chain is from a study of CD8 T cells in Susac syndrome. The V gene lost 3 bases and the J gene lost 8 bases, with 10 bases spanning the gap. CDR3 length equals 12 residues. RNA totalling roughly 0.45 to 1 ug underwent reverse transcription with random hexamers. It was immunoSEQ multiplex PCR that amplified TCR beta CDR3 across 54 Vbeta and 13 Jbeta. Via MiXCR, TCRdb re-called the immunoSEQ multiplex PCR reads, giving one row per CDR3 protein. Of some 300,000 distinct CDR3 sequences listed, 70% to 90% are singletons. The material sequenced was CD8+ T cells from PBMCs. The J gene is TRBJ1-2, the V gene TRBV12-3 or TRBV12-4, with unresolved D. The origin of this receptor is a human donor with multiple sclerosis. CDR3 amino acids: CASSFSAAGYTF. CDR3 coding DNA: TGTGCCAGCAGTTTTTCGGCAGCCGGCTACACCTTC.